This entry features one T cell receptor (beta chain) sequence. The entry originates in a study of somatic mutations in cytotoxic T cells in rheumatoid arthritis. Clones were sequenced by immunoSEQ multiplex PCR, and TCRdb holds only the in-frame ones, with some missing. The sample holds fewer than 20,000 clones, over 70% seen once. The source material was CD8+ T cells sorted from blood. The source of this sequence is an older woman in good health.

The CDR3 reads CASSLSGNTEAFF. The DNA of the CDR3 is TGTGCCAGCAGCTTATCGGGGAACACTGAAGCTTTCTTT. The chain joins TRBV11-3 to TRBJ1-1; no clear D. Germline CDR1 reads SGHNT; CDR2 reads YENEEA. This CDR3 has 13 residues. V lost 2 bases to trimming and J lost 1 base, with 5 bases between them.